A selection of T cell receptor beta chains follows, all from one sample in a study of naive and memory T cell subsets. TCRdb fed the UMI-ligation and nested PCR reads into MiXCR, producing one record per CDR3 protein. The table lists roughly 83,000 distinct CDR3 sequences, around 10% of them singletons, with just over 0.13% in the top ten. Sequencing used naive CD4+ T cells from blood. These receptor sequences come from a human donor in good health. CDR3s include the opening cysteine and the closing phenylalanine or tryptophan. D genes are given only for firm matches. A row's size may be missing; if present it is once, few, many or a size class.

clone size,D gene,J gene,V gene,CDR3 protein,CDR3 DNA
many,-,TRBJ1-2,TRBV20-1,CSARDLRRDGYTF,TGCAGTGCTAGAGATCTCAGGAGGGACGGCTACACCTTC
-,TRBD1,TRBJ1-2,TRBV7-2,CASSFDRGLSGYTF,TGTGCCAGCAGCTTCGACAGGGGGCTTTCTGGCTACACCTTC
-,-,TRBJ1-1,TRBV6-6,CASSWDTEAFF,TGTGCCAGCAGTTGGGACACGGAAGCTTTCTTT
few,-,TRBJ2-5,TRBV5-1,CASSHSGTRGETQYF,TGCGCCAGCAGCCACTCCGGGACCCGAGGAGAGACCCAGTACTTC
few,-,TRBJ1-1,TRBV29-1,CSVTTEPEAFF,TGCAGCGTGACGACGGAGCCCGAAGCTTTCTTT
few,-,TRBJ2-7,TRBV6-2/TRBV6-3,CASSYGLVISYEQYF,TGTGCCAGCAGTTACGGTTTGGTCATCTCCTACGAGCAGTACTTC
-,-,TRBJ2-2,TRBV14,CASSYDYDTGELFF,TGTGCCAGCAGCTACGACTACGACACCGGGGAGCTGTTTTTT
-,TRBD1,TRBJ1-5,TRBV12-3/TRBV12-4,CASSFLAGGHQPQHF,TGTGCCAGCAGTTTTCTGGCAGGGGGGCATCAGCCCCAGCATTTT
-,-,TRBJ1-3,TRBV7-2,CASSYERSSGNTIYF,TGTGCCAGCAGCTACGAACGGTCCTCTGGAAACACCATATATTTT
many,-,TRBJ1-6,TRBV18,CASSPQDSSALHF,TGTGCCAGCTCACCGCAGGACAGCTCGGCCCTCCACTTT
-,TRBD2,TRBJ2-1,TRBV6-4,CASGATSGGAGGEQFF,TGTGCCAGCGGGGCGACTAGCGGGGGGGCCGGTGGTGAGCAGTTCTTC
many,TRBD2,TRBJ2-3,TRBV7-9,CASTSLAGKDTQYF,TGTGCCAGCACCTCACTAGCGGGAAAAGATACGCAGTATTTT
many,-,TRBJ2-7,TRBV3-1,CASSQGLVTYEQYF,TGTGCCAGCAGCCAAGGACTTGTGACCTACGAGCAGTACTTC
few,TRBD2,TRBJ2-3,TRBV11-3,CASSLGASGTDTQYF,TGTGCCAGCAGCTTAGGGGCTAGCGGGACAGATACGCAGTATTTT
few,-,TRBJ2-1,TRBV7-2,CASSLDLYGSSYNEQFF,TGTGCCAGCAGCTTAGATCTTTACGGTAGCTCCTACAATGAGCAGTTCTTC
few,-,TRBJ2-6,TRBV9,CASSVFGGSGANVLTF,TGTGCCAGCAGCGTTTTCGGGGGATCTGGGGCCAACGTCCTGACTTTC
many,-,TRBJ2-3,TRBV12-3/TRBV12-4,CASSLFEGVTDTQYF,TGTGCCAGCAGTTTATTCGAGGGGGTCACAGATACGCAGTATTTT
many,TRBD1,TRBJ1-6,TRBV7-2,CASSLGQGTNSPLHF,TGTGCCAGCAGCTTAGGACAGGGGACGAATTCACCCCTCCACTTT
-,-,TRBJ2-3,TRBV6-2/TRBV6-3,CASSYFAGRTDTQYF,TGTGCCAGCAGTTACTTTGCGGGACGCACAGATACGCAGTATTTT
few,TRBD2,TRBJ2-1,TRBV30,CAWTVGLAGYNEQFF,TGTGCCTGGACTGTAGGACTAGCGGGATACAATGAGCAGTTCTTC
-,-,TRBJ2-3,TRBV3-1,CASSPRGFRTNTDTQYF,TGTGCCAGCAGCCCAAGAGGTTTCCGCACGAACACAGATACGCAGTATTTT
few,-,TRBJ1-6,TRBV10-3,CAISEVDHYVGSPLHF,TGTGCCATCAGTGAAGTTGACCACTACGTCGGTTCACCCCTCCACTTT
many,TRBD2,TRBJ2-1,TRBV9,CASSPRVVAGPNNEQFF,TGTGCCAGCAGCCCCCGCGTGGTAGCGGGACCAAACAATGAGCAGTTCTTC
-,-,TRBJ2-3,TRBV20-1,CSGVSGHTDTQYF,TGCAGTGGGGTTAGCGGCCACACAGATACGCAGTATTTT
many,-,TRBJ2-1,TRBV5-1,CASSLDGSANLNEQFF,TGCGCCAGCAGCTTGGACGGTTCCGCTAACTTGAATGAGCAGTTCTTC
many,TRBD1,TRBJ2-7,TRBV28,CASSLGTASYEQYF,TGTGCCAGCAGTTTGGGGACAGCTAGCTACGAGCAGTACTTC
-,TRBD1,TRBJ1-2,TRBV7-2,CGSSPRQGTGYTF,TGTGGCAGCAGCCCCCGACAGGGGACCGGCTACACCTTC
-,-,TRBJ2-2,TRBV7-5,CISVPEARLAGGPRAGTGELFF,-
few,TRBD1,TRBJ1-5,TRBV20-1,CSARTGDNQPQHF,TGCAGTGCTAGAACAGGGGATAATCAGCCCCAGCATTTT